The rows below give T cell receptor beta chains drawn from one sample of a study of CD8+ T cells in alopecia areata. Assay: immunoSEQ multiplex PCR; the TCRdb copy retains only in-frame clones and omits some. The sample includes around 100,000 clones, around three fifths of them seen just once. Sequences were derived from CD4+ T cells sorted from blood, sampled at week 24, from a patient treated with tofacitinib. These receptors were collected from a human donor with alopecia areata. The conserved cysteine and the conserved F or W are not part of the CDR3 here. The D gene is left open where the match is weak.

V gene,D gene,J gene,CDR3 protein
TRBV6-5,-,TRBJ2-1,ASSYSYRGARNEQF
TRBV30,-,TRBJ1-5,AWSQGNQPQH
TRBV6-5,-,TRBJ2-2,ASVGTSGELF
TRBV9,-,TRBJ2-3,ASTPHTGTTDTQY
TRBV25-1,-,TRBJ1-1,ASSEVWGAGTEAF
TRBV5-1,TRBD1,TRBJ2-7,ASSLPGQGNEQY
TRBV7-2,-,TRBJ2-1,ASSFRLVTNEQF
TRBV5-1,TRBD2,TRBJ2-3,ASSLDDPGGDTQY
TRBV29-1,TRBD1,TRBJ2-7,SAGVTGIDEQY
TRBV2,-,TRBJ2-1,ASDNGEQF
TRBV29-1,-,TRBJ2-2,SAGTTNTGELF
TRBV2,-,TRBJ2-3,ASSSGHLGSDTQY
TRBV4-3,TRBD2,TRBJ2-3,ASSQDWATSGPDTQY
TRBV4-2,TRBD1,TRBJ1-2,ASSQAVLQGNGYT
TRBV6-6,TRBD1,TRBJ1-5,ASSQDRVRQPQH
TRBV5-1,-,TRBJ1-1,ASSAATANTEAF
TRBV6-5,-,TRBJ1-1,ASSYSTIRNTEAF
TRBV6-5,TRBD1,TRBJ1-1,ASSWGQGNTEAF
TRBV27,-,TRBJ1-6,ASSFGNSPLH
TRBV23-1,-,TRBJ1-4,ASSQYCEKLF
TRBV6-5,-,TRBJ1-1,ASSPAQGAPEAF
TRBV9,-,TRBJ2-4,ASSRQAVDIQY
TRBV29-1,-,TRBJ1-2,SVDVGGIRGYT
TRBV9,TRBD2,TRBJ2-1,ASSVTSGGEQF
TRBV30,-,TRBJ1-5,AWSVGFGNQPQH
TRBV10-3,-,TRBJ1-3,AISPDGTRGNTIY
TRBV9,TRBD1,TRBJ2-7,ASSPGTGTYEQY
TRBV7-2,TRBD2,TRBJ2-1,ASSSGLAAYNEQF
TRBV7-7,TRBD1,TRBJ2-3,ASSSGTGVSTDTQY